This TCR beta chain was retrieved from a study of T-cell reconstitution after alpha-beta-depleted transplantation in children. Unique molecular identifiers were incorporated when the TCRbeta library was constructed. TCRdb ran MiXCR on the PCR reads and lists one entry per CDR3 protein. The sample lists some 200,000 distinct CDR3 sequences, 9% to 10% occurring once. The CDR3 covers 16 residues. Losses at the gene ends were 5 bases for V and 7 bases for J; bases not matched to a gene: 14. Per the germline V gene, CDR1 is SGHRS and CDR2 is YFSETQ. The sequencing here drew on PBMCs from the stem cell graft donor, taken from the stem cell graft. This rearrangement joins TRBV5-1 to TRBJ2-3; TRBD2 matches at 9 bases. The source is a human donor who donated a stem cell graft to a child with SCID. DNA of the CDR3: TGCGCCAGCAGTCGTAGCGGGGGACCTTCCGGGCATACGCAGTATTTT. Translating it yields CASSRSGGPSGHTQYF.